Each of the 12 T cell receptor beta chains below was sequenced from the same sample in a study of blood T cell repertoires in COVID-19. Using immunoSEQ multiplex PCR, the repertoire was profiled, and TCRdb retains in-frame clones only, with some absent. The sample has some 140,000 clones; around 84% are singletons. Material: PBMCs or T cells enriched from blood (not recorded which). The receptors originated from a man in his forties or fifties with acute COVID-19.

This chain uses TRBV19 with TRBJ2-7; the D gene is possibly TRBD2 (6 bases). Germline CDR1 LNHDA, CDR2 SQIVND (reference sequence). Trimming left V 3 bases short and J 5 bases short, with 8 bases between. The CDR3 covers 12 residues. CDR3 sequence reads: CASSIGGNEQYF. Here the CDR3 DNA reads TGTGCCAGTAGTATTGGCGGGAACGAGCAGTACTTC.

The chain joins TRBV15 to TRBJ1-3; D gene uncertain. V lost 0 bases and J 8 bases, leaving 8 bases between the germline ends. This CDR3 has 13 amino acids. Looked up from germline, CDR1 is LNHNV and CDR2 is YYDKDF (reference sequence). The CDR3 DNA sequence: TGTGCCACCAGCAGAGATAAGGAGGACACCATATATTTT. This translates into CATSRDKEDTIYF.

The J gene is TRBJ1-2, the V gene TRBV6-1; a weak D match, TRBD1 (6 bases). V lost 2 bases to trimming and J lost 0 bases, with 10 bases between them. Germline CDR1 is MNHNS and CDR2 is SASEGT. The CDR3 consists of 15 residues. Written as DNA, the CDR3 is TGTGCCAGCAGTGAAAAACAGGGAGCTAACTATGGCTACACCTTC. Residues: CASSEKQGANYGYTF.

The rearrangement links TRBV5-1 to TRBJ2-7; 10 bases line up with TRBD2. The germline V gene has CDR1 SGHRS and CDR2 YFSETQ. The CDR3 runs 15 residues. V shed 3 bases, J shed 5 bases, and the junction held 8 bases outside the gene matches. The CDR3 protein is CASSSTSGGAHEQYF. The CDR3 bases are TGCGCCAGCAGCTCTACAAGCGGGGGGGCCCACGAGCAGTACTTC.

The chain uses TRBV5-1 and TRBJ2-1; 12 bases match TRBD2. With V trimmed by 1 base and J by 6 bases, 5 bases remained unmatched. Germline assignment: CDR1 SGHRS and CDR2 YFSETQ. This CDR3 has 16 amino acids. DNA of the CDR3: TGCGCCAGCAGCTTGAGTCTAGCGGGAGGGCCCAATGAGCAGTTCTTC. Its translation: CASSLSLAGGPNEQFF. The complete variable domain, with remaining parts taken from reference TRBV5-1 and TRBJ2-1, reads KAGVTQTPRYLIKTRGQQVTLSCSPISGHRSVSWYQQTPGQGLQFLFEYFSETQRNKGNFPGRFSGRQFSNSRSEMNVSTLELGDSALYLCASSLSLAGGPNEQFFGPGTRLTVL.

V is TRBV5-1 and J is TRBJ2-3; the match to TRBD1 covers 10 bases. This CDR3 is 18 amino acids long. Germline V lookup: CDR1 SGHRS, CDR2 YFSETQ. J lost 1 base, V lost 7 bases, and 15 bases had no gene match. CDR3 nucleotide sequence: TGCGCCAGCGTGCCCGGGACAGGGGACTTACTGGGCACAGATACGCAGTATTTT. Translating gives CASVPGTGDLLGTDTQYF. The complete variable domain, with remaining parts taken from reference TRBV5-1 and TRBJ2-3, reads KAGVTQTPRYLIKTRGQQVTLSCSPISGHRSVSWYQQTPGQGLQFLFEYFSETQRNKGNFPGRFSGRQFSNSRSEMNVSTLELGDSALYLCASVPGTGDLLGTDTQYFGPGTRLTVL.

The chain has TRBV13 and TRBJ2-6; possibly TRBD1 for D (5 bases). Germline assignment: CDR1 PRHDT and CDR2 FYEKMQ (reference sequence). There are 14 residues in the CDR3. Trimming took off 7 bases at V and 3 bases at J, with 10 bases between the two ends. The CDR3 coding sequence is TGTGCCAGCACCACAGGTGTTGGGGCCAACGTCCTGACTTTC. Protein product: CASTTGVGANVLTF.

In DNA form, the CDR3 reads TGCGCCAGCAGCTTGGAGGGGGCGCAAAACACCGGGGAGCTGTTTTTT. Encoded protein: CASSLEGAQNTGELFF. J is TRBJ2-2 and V is TRBV5-1; the match to TRBD1 covers 7 bases. V trimming: 0 bases; J trimming: 2 bases; junction bases outside the gene matches: 4. The CDR3 consists of 16 residues. The germline CDR1 and CDR2 sequences are SGHRS and YFSETQ.

J is TRBJ2-7 and V is TRBV4-2; the match to TRBD2 covers 9 bases. This CDR3 is built from 18 residues. Trimming removed 0 bases from V and 3 bases from J; junction bases left unmatched: 12. Germline CDR1 is LGHNA and CDR2 is YNFKEQ. The CDR3 coding sequence is TGTGCCAGCAGCCAAGACTCCCCTAGCGGGATAATAAGCTACGAGCAGTACTTC. It encodes CASSQDSPSGIISYEQYF.

This clone was seen a few times. The genes are TRBV4-2 and TRBJ1-5; D may be TRBD1 (5 bases). CDR3 length: 17 residues. Trimming removed 0 bases at V and 4 bases at J, with 16 bases between. Germline V gene data show CDR1 as LGHNA and CDR2 as YNFKEQ. The CDR3: CASSQDSGRLGNQPQHF. CDR3 DNA sequence: TGTGCCAGCAGCCAAGATTCAGGGCGACTGGGAAATCAGCCCCAGCATTTT.

The chain employs TRBV5-1 and TRBJ2-1; 11 bases map to TRBD2. CDR1 and CDR2 (germline): SGHRS, YFSETQ. There are 13 residues in the CDR3. V lost 5 bases and J lost 5; bases outside the gene matches: 0. CDR3 protein: CASRGLADNEQFF. As DNA, the CDR3 is TGCGCCAGCAGGGGACTAGCGGACAATGAGCAGTTCTTC.

As for this clone: Other DNA sequences in this sample translate to the same CDR3. The chain has TRBV7-9 and TRBJ2-5; D may be TRBD2 (6 bases). CDR3 length equals 13 residues. V lost 5 bases and J 1 base, leaving 8 bases between the germline ends. CDR1 is SEHNR and CDR2 is FQNEAQ in the germline V gene (reference sequence). The DNA for the CDR3 is TGTGCCAGCAGCCGGGGGAGCCAAGAGACCCAGTACTTC. Its protein is CASSRGSQETQYF.